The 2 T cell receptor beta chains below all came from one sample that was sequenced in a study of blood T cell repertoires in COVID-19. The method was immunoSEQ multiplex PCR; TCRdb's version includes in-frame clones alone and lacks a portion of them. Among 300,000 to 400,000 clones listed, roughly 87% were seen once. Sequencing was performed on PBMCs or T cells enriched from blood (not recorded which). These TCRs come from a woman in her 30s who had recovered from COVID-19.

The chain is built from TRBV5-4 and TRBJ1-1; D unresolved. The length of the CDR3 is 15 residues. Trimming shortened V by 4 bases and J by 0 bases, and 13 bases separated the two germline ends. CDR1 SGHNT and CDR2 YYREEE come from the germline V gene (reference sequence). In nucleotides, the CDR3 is TGTGCCAGCAGCCCCCTGCAGGTGATGAACACTGAAGCTTTCTTT. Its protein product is CASSPLQVMNTEAFF.

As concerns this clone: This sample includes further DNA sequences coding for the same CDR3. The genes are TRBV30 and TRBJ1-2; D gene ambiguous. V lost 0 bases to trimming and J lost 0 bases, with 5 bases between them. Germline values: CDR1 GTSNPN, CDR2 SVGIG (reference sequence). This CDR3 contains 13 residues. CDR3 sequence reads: CAWSVSANYGYTF. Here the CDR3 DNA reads TGTGCCTGGAGTGTAAGCGCTAACTATGGCTACACCTTC.